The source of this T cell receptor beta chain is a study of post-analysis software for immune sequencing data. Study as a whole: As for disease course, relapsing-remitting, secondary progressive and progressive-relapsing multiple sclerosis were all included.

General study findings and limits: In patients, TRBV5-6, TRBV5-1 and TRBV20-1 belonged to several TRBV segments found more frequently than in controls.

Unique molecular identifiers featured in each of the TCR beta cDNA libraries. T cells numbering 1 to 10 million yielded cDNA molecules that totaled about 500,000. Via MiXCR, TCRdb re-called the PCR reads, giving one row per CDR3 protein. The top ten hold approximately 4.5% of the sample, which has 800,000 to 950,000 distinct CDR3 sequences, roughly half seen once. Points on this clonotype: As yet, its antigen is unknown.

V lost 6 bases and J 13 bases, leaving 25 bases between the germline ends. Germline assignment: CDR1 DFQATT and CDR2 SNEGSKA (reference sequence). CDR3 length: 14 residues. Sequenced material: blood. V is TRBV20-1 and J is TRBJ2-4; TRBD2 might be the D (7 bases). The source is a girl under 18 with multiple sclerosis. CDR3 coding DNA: TGCAGTGCGTCGAAAAACCCAGGGGCGGGGGAGCAGTACTTC. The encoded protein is CSASKNPGAGEQYF.